The 18 T cell receptor beta chains reported below all come from one sample, sequenced in a study of blood T cell repertoires in COVID-19. TCRdb's table, derived via immunoSEQ multiplex PCR, lists solely in-frame clones and lacks some. The table shows more than 300,000 clones, with around 84% occurring only once. Sample: PBMCs or T cells enriched from blood (not recorded which). These receptors all stem from a woman under 30 who had recovered from COVID-19.

This clone was picked up one time. V gene TRBV29-1 combines with J gene TRBJ2-7; perhaps TRBD2 as D (5 bases). The V end was cut by 7 bases, the J end by 5 bases, with 15 bases between. The CDR3 runs 12 residues. Looked up from germline, CDR1 is SQVTM and CDR2 is ANQGSEA. The CDR3 protein is CSGGLWGDEQYF. The CDR3 coding sequence is TGCAGCGGGGGTCTATGGGGAGACGAGCAGTACTTC.

The chain carries TRBV3-1 (or the pseudogene TRBV3-2) and TRBJ1-5; no definite D call. The CDR3 is 14 residues long. CDR1 and CDR2 (germline): LGHDT, YNNKEL (reference sequence). Trimming removed 0 bases at V and 6 bases at J, with 9 bases between. CDR3 in DNA: TGTGCCAGCAGCCAAGATCCGGGTCCTCAGCCCCAGCATTTT. Encoded protein: CASSQDPGPQPQHF.

The gene calls are TRBV10-2 and TRBJ2-1, with 7 bases that match TRBD2. Trimming at V came to 8 bases and at J to 3 bases, leaving 1 base not matched to a gene. Germline CDR1 WSHSY, CDR2 SAAADI. This CDR3 region has 12 residues. As DNA, the CDR3 is TGCGCCAGCCTAGCGGTCTACAATGAGCAGTTCTTC. Its protein product is CASLAVYNEQFF.

This clone was seen a single time. The chain employs TRBV20-1 and TRBJ1-2, with D uncertain. V was cut by 6 bases and J by 4 bases, with 9 bases left in between. Germline CDR1 reads DFQATT; CDR2 reads SNEGSKA (reference sequence). CDR3 length: 11 amino acids. Here the CDR3 DNA reads TGCAGTGCCCCCCACGGCTATGGCTACACCTTC. As protein: CSAPHGYGYTF.

V usage is TRBV5-1 and J usage is TRBJ2-5, with 7 bases matching TRBD2. The CDR3 has 15 amino acids. V was clipped by 0 bases and J by 4 bases; unmatched bases: 6. Looked up from germline, CDR1 is SGHRS and CDR2 is YFSETQ. The CDR3 here is CASSLAAGEGETQYF. The CDR3 nucleotides read TGCGCCAGCAGCTTGGCGGCGGGGGAGGGAGAGACCCAGTACTTC.

This clone was recorded only once. The rearrangement joins TRBV30 to TRBJ1-1, with 8 bases that match TRBD1. The germline V gene has CDR1 GTSNPN and CDR2 SVGIG (reference sequence). The J segment lost 4 bases and the V segment lost 2 bases, leaving 6 bases of the junction unmatched. The CDR3 runs 14 residues. The CDR3 DNA sequence: TGTGCCTGGAGTCGACAGGGGTCCGGCACTGAAGCTTTCTTT. Protein sequence: CAWSRQGSGTEAFF.

The chain uses TRBV24-1 and TRBJ2-1; 9 positions match TRBD2. Germline V gene data show CDR1 as KGHDR and CDR2 as SFDVKD. Germline trimming cut 3 bases from V and 10 bases from J; bases unmatched to any gene: 9. This CDR3 is built from 15 residues. This CDR3 reads CATSDTAGGRGEQFF. The CDR3 DNA reads as TGTGCCACCAGTGATACAGCGGGGGGCCGGGGCGAGCAGTTCTTC.

This clone has just one count. The chain employs TRBV5-1 and TRBJ2-3; 8 bases are a match to TRBD2. Germline values: CDR1 SGHRS, CDR2 YFSETQ. The CDR3 loop spans 14 amino acids. Unmatched junction bases numbered 4, after V lost 3 bases and J lost 4 bases. In DNA, the CDR3 is TGCGCCAGCAGCTCGGGGGGGCAGGCAGATACGCAGTATTTT. Its translation is CASSSGGQADTQYF.

This clone was seen many times. The genes are TRBV10-2 and TRBJ2-3; D perhaps matches TRBD1 (7 bases). Trimming cost V 6 bases and J 0 bases, with 19 bases left between them. The CDR3 is 17 amino acids. The germline CDR1 and CDR2 sequences are WSHSY and SAAADI. The CDR3 reads CASSLSLQGGSTDTQYF. Written as DNA, the CDR3 is TGCGCCAGCAGCCTCTCACTCCAGGGGGGTAGCACAGATACGCAGTATTTT.

V is TRBV30 and J is TRBJ1-3; D unresolved. Germline loops: CDR1 GTSNPN, CDR2 SVGIG (reference sequence). This CDR3 has 15 amino acids. Trimming shortened V by 0 bases and J by 0 bases, and 9 bases separated the two germline ends. CDR3 nucleotides: TGTGCCTGGAGTGTTCCGGGGTACTCTGGAAACACCATATATTTT. It yields the protein CAWSVPGYSGNTIYF.

There are many counts of this clone. The V call is TRBV6-5, the J call TRBJ1-2; 9 bases align to TRBD1. Trimming cost V 1 base and J 7 bases; bases outside gene matches: 7. This CDR3 is 15 amino acids long. CDR1 is MNHEY, CDR2 SVGAGI, per germline. The CDR3 reads CASSYWGQGASGYTF. CDR3 nucleotides: TGTGCCAGCAGTTACTGGGGACAGGGAGCCTCTGGCTACACCTTC.

This clone has just one count. The V gene is TRBV30, the J gene TRBJ2-3, with TRBD2 as a possible D gene (5 bases). Per the germline V gene, CDR1 is GTSNPN and CDR2 is SVGIG (reference sequence). CDR3 length: 15 amino acids. Trimming pared 3 bases from V and 0 bases from J, leaving 13 bases between. CDR3 region: CAWSKGGRSTDTQYF. CDR3 sequence (DNA): TGTGCCTGGAGCAAAGGAGGCCGAAGCACAGATACGCAGTATTTT.

Here the CDR3 DNA reads TGTGCCAGCTCACCGGCGGGGGACTACAATGAGCAGTTCTTC. Translating gives CASSPAGDYNEQFF. The chain has TRBV18 and TRBJ2-1; 7 bases align to TRBD2. CDR1 and CDR2 from the germline V gene are KGHSH and LQKENI. CDR3 size: 14 residues. J was trimmed by 3 bases and V by 3 bases; bases with no gene match: 2.

This clone was counted ten times or more. This chain joins TRBV19 and TRBJ1-2; no reliable D call. The V gene's germline CDR1 is LNHDA and CDR2 SQIVND (reference sequence). The CDR3 is made up of 12 amino acids. The V end lost 3 bases, the J end lost 0 bases, and 2 bases lay between the germline ends. The DNA of the CDR3 is TGTGCCAGTAGTATCACTAACTATGGCTACACCTTC. Protein sequence: CASSITNYGYTF.

The chain employs TRBV7-8 and TRBJ2-1; 7 bases agree with TRBD2. The CDR3 sequence is 16 residues long. Trimming at V came to 5 bases and at J to 7 bases, leaving 14 bases not matched to a gene. Germline values: CDR1 SGHVS, CDR2 FQNEAQ. The CDR3 here is CASSRVGGSGMNEQFF. Here the CDR3 DNA reads TGTGCCAGCAGCCGCGTGGGGGGGAGCGGTATGAATGAGCAGTTCTTC.

This clone appeared a few times. The chain joins TRBV7-8 to TRBJ1-2; tentative D call: TRBD1 (6 bases). V shed 2 bases and J shed 4 bases, with 14 bases lying between them. Germline V gives CDR1 SGHVS, CDR2 FQNEAQ. The CDR3 is made up of 15 amino acids. This CDR3 reads CASSLRDTSGYGYTF. The CDR3 bases are TGTGCCAGCAGCTTACGGGACACGTCTGGCTATGGCTACACCTTC.

This chain links TRBV5-1 with TRBJ1-1; D is undetermined. This CDR3 has 13 residues. V shed 1 base and J shed 7 bases, with 11 bases lying between them. Germline CDR1 is SGHRS and CDR2 is YFSETQ. CDR3: CASSLLTSVEAFF. CDR3 coding DNA: TGCGCCAGCAGCTTGTTAACATCTGTTGAAGCTTTCTTT.

This clone turned up a few times. This sample also contains other DNA sequences that code for the same CDR3. The rearrangement joins TRBV24-1 to TRBJ2-3; 9 bases map to TRBD1. With V trimmed by 3 bases and J by 6 bases, 6 bases remained unmatched. Germline V gene data show CDR1 as KGHDR and CDR2 as SFDVKD. The CDR3 loop spans 15 amino acids. DNA of the CDR3: TGTGCCACCAGTGATCCAGGACAGGGGAGCGATACGCAGTATTTT. Encoded protein: CATSDPGQGSDTQYF.